Shown below are 11 T cell receptor beta chains from a single sample sequenced in a study of blood T cell repertoires in COVID-19. Repertoires were generated with immunoSEQ multiplex PCR, while TCRdb's copy carries only in-frame clones and drops some. The table records 110,000 to 150,000 clones, roughly 80% of them present only once. The sequencing input was peripheral blood. The receptors derive from a man between 50 and 59 years old with active or convalescent COVID-19.

This chain connects TRBV3-1 (or the pseudogene TRBV3-2) to TRBJ2-1; D possibly corresponds to TRBD2 (6 bases). CDR1 and CDR2 from the germline V gene are LGHDT and YNNKEL (reference sequence). The CDR3 is 15 amino acids. Trimming removed 1 base at V and 6 bases at J, with 13 bases between. The CDR3 region is CASSQASARFNEQFF. CDR3 bases: TGTGCCAGCAGCCAAGCTAGCGCTCGGTTCAATGAGCAGTTCTTC.

The V gene is TRBV18, the J gene TRBJ2-3, with 12 nucleotides matching TRBD2. V was clipped by 5 bases and J by 3 bases; unmatched bases: 6. From germline, CDR1 is KGHSH and CDR2 LQKENI. The CDR3 covers 16 residues. The CDR3 DNA reads TGTGCCAGCTCAGAATGGACTAGCGGGACGACAGATACGCAGTATTTT. The encoded protein is CASSEWTSGTTDTQYF.

The J gene is TRBJ1-1, the V gene TRBV29-1; the D is unclear. Looked up from germline, CDR1 is SQVTM and CDR2 is ANQGSEA. The length of the CDR3 is 11 residues. Trimming removed 6 bases at V and 1 base at J, with 6 bases between. The DNA of the CDR3 is TGCAGCGTAAACAAGAACACTGAAGCTTTCTTT. Its protein is CSVNKNTEAFF.

This clone has at least ten counts. The chain combines TRBV19 with TRBJ2-1, with TRBD1 matching over 8 bases. Losses at the gene ends were 3 bases for V and 4 bases for J; bases not matched to a gene: 5. CDR3 size: 15 residues. Per germline, CDR1 LNHDA and CDR2 SQIVND (reference sequence). CDR3 DNA: TGTGCCAGTAGTATCGGGACAGGAGTGTACAATGAGCAGTTCTTC. This codes for CASSIGTGVYNEQFF.

The chain employs TRBV27 and TRBJ2-1, with a possible D match to TRBD2 (7 bases). The CDR3 spans 17 residues. Germline loops: CDR1 MNHEY, CDR2 SMNVEV (reference sequence). Trimming pared 9 bases from V and 0 bases from J, leaving 21 bases between. This CDR3 is CASDRFLAAPSYNEQFF. As DNA, the CDR3 is TGTGCCAGTGACAGGTTCCTAGCGGCTCCCTCCTACAATGAGCAGTTCTTC.

J is TRBJ1-1 and V is TRBV6-5; D ambiguous. V lost 5 bases and J 4 bases, leaving 14 bases between the germline ends. Germline CDR1 is MNHEY and CDR2 is SVGAGI. The CDR3 runs 14 residues. The CDR3 sequence: CASSKIEEGTEAFF. In nucleotides, the CDR3 is TGTGCCAGCAGTAAGATTGAGGAAGGCACTGAAGCTTTCTTT.

The J gene is TRBJ1-6, the V gene TRBV28; maybe TRBD1 (6 bases). Trimming stripped 7 bases from V and 6 bases from J, with 13 bases between. The CDR3 runs 14 residues. Per germline, CDR1 MDHEN and CDR2 SYDVKM. The CDR3 DNA sequence: TGTGCCAGCATCCTGACAGGTCCTAATTCACCCCTCCACTTT. Translation gives CASILTGPNSPLHF.

CDR3 sequence (DNA): TGTGCCAGCTCACCCCGGGAACGCGGAGCTTTCTTT. It translates to CASSPRERGAFF. The rearrangement links TRBV18 to TRBJ1-1; D uncertain. Deletions cut 3 bases from V and 10 bases from J, with 12 bases between. Germline V gives CDR1 KGHSH, CDR2 LQKENI. The CDR3 has 12 amino acids.

V gene TRBV29-1 combines with J gene TRBJ2-1; TRBD2 matches at 9 bases. The V gene end was trimmed by 7 bases and the J gene end by 7 bases; junction bases not matched to a gene: 5. Germline V gene data show CDR1 as SQVTM and CDR2 as ANQGSEA. There are 12 residues in the CDR3. This CDR3 is CSGGLAGNEQFF. CDR3 DNA sequence: TGCAGCGGGGGACTAGCCGGTAATGAGCAGTTCTTC.

The chain carries TRBV5-5 and TRBJ1-1, with unresolved D. This CDR3 has 16 amino acids. Germline lookup yields CDR1 SGHKS and CDR2 YYEKEE (reference sequence). Trimming took 0 bases from V and 0 from J, leaving 12 bases between them. The CDR3 DNA follows: TGTGCCAGCAGCTTGGGGGCAGTCATTATGAACACTGAAGCTTTCTTT. Translated, it gives CASSLGAVIMNTEAFF.

This clone occurred once. This chain links TRBV29-1 with TRBJ2-1, with D possibly matching TRBD2 (5 bases). The CDR3 spans 11 residues. Between the trimmed V and J ends, which lost 7 bases and 13 bases, there was a span of 17 bases. CDR1 and CDR2 (germline): SQVTM, ANQGSEA. The CDR3 DNA sequence: TGCAGCGAGGAGGCGGCAGGTATTCAGTTCTTC. Translation: CSEEAAGIQFF.